This record looks at one T cell receptor beta chain sequence and its context. The antigen is not known. CDR1 is LNHDA and CDR2 is SQIVND in the germline V gene (reference sequence). The CDR3 has 15 residues. The ends were cut back, 6 bases at V and 5 bases at J, with 16 bases in the middle. Replicate PCRs from sorted subsets contained about 200 ng DNA, which is roughly 30,000 T cell genomes. The assay was immunoSEQ multiplex PCR, and TCRdb's table has in-frame clones only and misses some. This table has nearly 1 million clones, about three quarters appearing once. These data originate in a study of shared clonotypes between healthy human individuals. Study-wide context: Three plates were used per donor for CD4 naive, three for CD4 memory, two for CD8 naive and one for CD8 memory.

The study, taken as a whole, reports: A few donors showed sharing of approximately 5% of naive CD4 clonotypes.

V is TRBV19 and J is TRBJ1-4; D remains ambiguous. The receptor's source is a man aged 18 to 29 in good health. Sequencing was performed on memory CD4+ T cells sorted from blood. Documented subset: CD45RA-negative fraction. The CDR3 region is CASSRRGQKNEKLFF. Written as DNA, the CDR3 is TGTGCCAGTAGCAGAAGAGGGCAGAAGAATGAAAAACTGTTTTTT.